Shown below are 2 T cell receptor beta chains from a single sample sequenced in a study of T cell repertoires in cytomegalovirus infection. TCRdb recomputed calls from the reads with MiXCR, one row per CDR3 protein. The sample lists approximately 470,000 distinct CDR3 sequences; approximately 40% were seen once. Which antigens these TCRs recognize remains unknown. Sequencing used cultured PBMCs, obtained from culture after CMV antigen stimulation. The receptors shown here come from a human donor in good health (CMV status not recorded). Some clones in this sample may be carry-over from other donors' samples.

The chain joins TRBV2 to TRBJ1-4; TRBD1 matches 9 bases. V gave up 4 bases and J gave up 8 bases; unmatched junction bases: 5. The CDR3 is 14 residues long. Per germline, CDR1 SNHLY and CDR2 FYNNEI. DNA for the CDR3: TGTGCCAGCAGTGGCGGGACAGGGAGGGAAAAACTGTTTTTT. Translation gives CASSGGTGREKLFF.

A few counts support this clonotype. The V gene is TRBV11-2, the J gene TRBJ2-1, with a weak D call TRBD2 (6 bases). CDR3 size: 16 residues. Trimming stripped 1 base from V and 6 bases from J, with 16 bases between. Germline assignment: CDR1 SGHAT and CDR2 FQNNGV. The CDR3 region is CASSLGSGRYLNEQFF. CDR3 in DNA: TGTGCCAGCAGCTTAGGTAGCGGTCGATACCTCAATGAGCAGTTCTTC.